What follows are 23 T cell receptor beta chains derived from one specimen sequenced in a study of cytomegalovirus exposure and HLA in healthy donors. Here immunoSEQ multiplex PCR was the method, and the copy in TCRdb shows in-frame clones only, minus some. The sample consists of approximately 270,000 clones, 80% to 90% of them appearing once. Sequences were obtained from PBMCs. All receptors derive from a woman aged 18-29 years in good health and CMV-seronegative.

This chain links TRBV28 with TRBJ1-6, with D uncertain. V lost 7 bases to trimming and J lost 15 bases, with 16 bases between them. In germline, CDR1 is MDHEN, CDR2 SYDVKM. The CDR3 has 12 residues. CDR3 region: CASTPTSLVLHF. The CDR3 DNA sequence: TGTGCCAGCACCCCTACGAGCCTCGTCCTCCACTTT.

The V gene is TRBV7-6, the J gene TRBJ1-2; 7 nucleotides match TRBD1. V was clipped by 6 bases and J by 1 base; unmatched bases: 14. The CDR3 totals 17 residues. Germline-derived CDR1 and CDR2 are SGHVS and FNYEAQ. The CDR3 is CASSRNARDSLNYGYTF. The CDR3 DNA sequence: TGTGCCAGCAGTCGTAACGCCCGGGACAGTCTTAACTATGGCTACACCTTC.

The chain recombines TRBV7-6 with TRBJ2-2; D is possibly TRBD1 (5 bases). The CDR3 runs 16 residues. Trimming pared 4 bases from V and 1 base from J, leaving 13 bases between. Germline V gives CDR1 SGHVS, CDR2 FNYEAQ. Written as DNA, the CDR3 is TGTGCCAGCAGCTCGGACATGCCCCAGAACACCGGGGAGCTGTTTTTT. Translated, it gives CASSSDMPQNTGELFF. The complete variable domain, with remaining parts taken from reference TRBV7-6 and TRBJ2-2, reads GAGVSQSPRYKVTKRGQDVALRCDPISGHVSLYWYRQALGQGPEFLTYFNYEAQQDKSGLPNDRFSAERPEGSISTLTIQRTEQRDSAMYRCASSSDMPQNTGELFFGEGSRLTVL.

The chain couples TRBV5-6 to TRBJ2-7; D is unresolved. The CDR3 has 11 residues. Trimming cost V 0 bases and J 6 bases, with 4 bases left between them. CDR1 and CDR2 (germline): SGHDT, YYEEEE. The chain's CDR3 is CASSLVGEQYF. The DNA of the CDR3 is TGTGCCAGCAGCTTGGTCGGCGAGCAGTACTTC.

The gene calls are TRBV2 and TRBJ2-7; maybe TRBD1 (5 bases). The CDR3 runs to 15 residues. Per germline, CDR1 SNHLY and CDR2 FYNNEI. The V end was cut by 1 base, the J end by 3 bases, with 13 bases between. Written as DNA, the CDR3 is TGTGCCAGCAGTGAAGACCAGGGTAGGAACTACGAGCAGTACTTC. Its translation is CASSEDQGRNYEQYF.

This clone appeared a single time. The chain joins TRBV27 to TRBJ2-1; 10 bases map to TRBD2. The V gene end was trimmed by 9 bases and the J gene end by 3 bases; junction bases not matched to a gene: 8. Germline CDR1 and CDR2: MNHEY and SMNVEV (reference sequence). This CDR3 comprises 15 residues. CDR3 sequence reads: CASGDSGRSYNEQFF. In DNA, the CDR3 is TGTGCCAGTGGGGATAGCGGGAGGAGCTACAATGAGCAGTTCTTC.

The V call is TRBV19, the J call TRBJ1-2; 10 bases match TRBD1. The CDR3 sequence is 15 residues long. Germline CDR1 and CDR2: LNHDA and SQIVND (reference sequence). V gave up 0 bases and J gave up 6 bases; unmatched junction bases: 4. In DNA form, the CDR3 reads TGTGCCAGTAGTATAGATGTGGGACAGGGGAATGGCTACACCTTC. This sequence encodes CASSIDVGQGNGYTF.

The CDR3 coding sequence is TGTGCCAGCAGCTTCCGGGACAGGGGGCGCTTCAACTATGGCTACACCTTC. Protein: CASSFRDRGRFNYGYTF. The V and J genes are TRBV13 and TRBJ1-2; 12 bases are a match to TRBD1. The V gene's germline CDR1 is PRHDT and CDR2 FYEKMQ (reference sequence). The CDR3 has 17 residues. V shed 3 bases, J shed 2 bases, and the junction held 7 bases outside the gene matches.

The chain employs TRBV5-6 and TRBJ1-2; tentatively, D is TRBD1 (6 bases). From germline, CDR1 is SGHDT and CDR2 YYEEEE. The V gene lost 4 bases and the J gene lost 2 bases, with 9 bases spanning the gap. This CDR3 contains 13 residues. The DNA of the CDR3 is TGTGCCAGCAGCCGAGACAGGAACTATGGCTACACCTTC. As protein: CASSRDRNYGYTF. The full variable domain, rest sourced from reference TRBV5-6 and TRBJ1-2, is DAGVTQSPTHLIKTRGQQVTLRCSPKSGHDTVSWYQQALGQGPQFIFQYYEEEERQRGNFPDRFSGHQFPNYSSELNVNALLLGDSALYLCASSRDRNYGYTFGSGTRLTVV.

The chain joins TRBV2 to TRBJ2-5; D not resolved. The CDR3 has 14 residues. V lost 2 bases to trimming and J lost 2 bases, with 9 bases between them. The germline V gene has CDR1 SNHLY and CDR2 FYNNEI. Here the CDR3 DNA reads TGTGCCAGCAGTGAAATAACAGAACAAGAGACCCAGTACTTC. Residues: CASSEITEQETQYF.

J is TRBJ1-5 and V is TRBV30; 7 positions match TRBD1. V dropped 7 bases and J dropped 0; count of bases not matched to a gene: 9. The V gene's germline CDR1 is GTSNPN and CDR2 SVGIG (reference sequence). CDR3 length equals 15 residues. The CDR3 DNA reads TGTGCCTCCTCCACCGGGACAGCTAGCAATCAGCCCCAGCATTTT. Translating gives CASSTGTASNQPQHF.

This clone appeared a single time. This rearrangement joins TRBV30 to TRBJ1-4; no clear D gene. The germline V and J ends were trimmed by 7 bases and 3 bases, with 15 bases remaining between them. The germline V gene has CDR1 GTSNPN and CDR2 SVGIG (reference sequence). The CDR3 covers 14 residues. The CDR3 DNA sequence: TGTGCCTCAAGGAGCTGGGAGTCTAATGAAAAACTGTTTTTT. Its protein product is CASRSWESNEKLFF.

The chain recombines TRBV30 with TRBJ2-2; tentatively, D is TRBD2 (6 bases). From germline, CDR1 is GTSNPN and CDR2 SVGIG (reference sequence). This CDR3 region has 13 residues. V lost 5 bases, J lost 5 bases, and 12 bases lay in between. In nucleotides, the CDR3 is TGTGCCTGGGGGGGACTCCAAACCGGGGAGCTGTTTTTT. Amino acid sequence: CAWGGLQTGELFF.

The rearrangement links TRBV5-1 to TRBJ2-7; 7 nucleotides line up with TRBD1. Trimming removed 2 bases from V and 5 bases from J; junction bases left unmatched: 7. CDR1 and CDR2 (germline): SGHRS, YFSETQ. The length of the CDR3 is 14 residues. This CDR3 reads CASSFLTGSDEQYF. Here the CDR3 DNA reads TGCGCCAGCAGCTTTTTGACAGGGTCAGACGAGCAGTACTTC.

The chain employs TRBV27 and TRBJ2-3; 9 nucleotides agree with TRBD2. In germline, CDR1 is MNHEY, CDR2 SMNVEV (reference sequence). The junction had 10 bases not matched to a gene; V was cut back by 5 bases and J by 4 bases. The CDR3 spans 16 residues. The CDR3 here is CASSPTSGGLPDTQYF. In nucleotides, the CDR3 is TGTGCCAGCAGTCCGACCAGCGGGGGGCTTCCAGATACGCAGTATTTT.

The chain recombines TRBV2 with TRBJ2-1; D is unresolved. Germline V gene data show CDR1 as SNHLY and CDR2 as FYNNEI. Between the trimmed V and J ends, which lost 6 bases and 8 bases, there was a span of 8 bases. The CDR3 is 11 residues long. In nucleotides, the CDR3 is TGTGCCAGCAGCAAGGAGTATGAGCAGTTCTTC. Protein: CASSKEYEQFF.

The rearrangement joins TRBV5-5 to TRBJ1-5; D not certain. V was pared by 2 bases and J by 0 bases, with 9 bases between. The CDR3 totals 15 residues. Germline V gene lookup returns CDR1 SGHKS and CDR2 YYEKEE (reference sequence). The CDR3 reads CASSLDFYSNQPQHF. CDR3 sequence (DNA): TGTGCCAGCAGCTTAGACTTCTATAGCAATCAGCCCCAGCATTTT.

V gene TRBV19 combines with J gene TRBJ2-1, with D maybe TRBD2 (6 bases). V gave up 1 base and J gave up 2 bases, with 9 bases separating them. Germline V gene data show CDR1 as LNHDA and CDR2 as SQIVND (reference sequence). The CDR3 has 15 amino acids. CDR3 amino acids: CASSIVAGPYNEQFF. The DNA for the CDR3 is TGTGCCAGTAGTATAGTGGCGGGACCCTACAATGAGCAGTTCTTC. The entire variable domain, with the rest obtained from reference TRBV19 and TRBJ2-1, is as follows: DGGITQSPKYLFRKEGQNVTLSCEQNLNHDAMYWYRQDPGQGLRLIYYSQIVNDFQKGDIAEGYSVSREKKESFPLTVTSAQKNPTAFYLCASSIVAGPYNEQFFGPGTRLTVL.

J is TRBJ2-3 and V is TRBV4-3, with D possibly being TRBD2 (6 bases). Germline loops: CDR1 LGHNA, CDR2 YSLEER. V gave up 4 bases and J gave up 0 bases, with 11 bases separating them. The CDR3 has 15 residues. The CDR3 region is CASSPDGTSTDTQYF. As DNA, the CDR3 is TGCGCCAGCAGCCCGGACGGGACTAGCACAGATACGCAGTATTTT.

This chain joins TRBV5-5 and TRBJ2-7, with D unresolved. This CDR3 contains 13 residues. V lost 1 base and J lost 2, with 7 bases in between. CDR1 is SGHKS, CDR2 YYEKEE, per germline (reference sequence). CDR3 residues: CASSLQVPYEQYF. DNA of the CDR3: TGTGCCAGCAGCTTGCAGGTACCCTACGAGCAGTACTTC.

This rearrangement joins TRBV5-1 to TRBJ1-2, with TRBD1 matching 8 bases. The V and J ends lost 4 bases and 3 bases, in that order; junction bases with no gene match: 11. The CDR3 is 16 residues long. Germline V gene data show CDR1 as SGHRS and CDR2 as YFSETQ. The CDR3 coding sequence is TGCGCCAGCAGCGAGGATGCAGGGGGCGCCGACTATGGCTACACCTTC. It is translated as CASSEDAGGADYGYTF.

The rearrangement joins TRBV25-1 to TRBJ2-5; D remains unclear. Germline assignment: CDR1 MGHDK and CDR2 SYGVNS. Between the trimmed V and J ends, which lost 2 bases and 1 base, there was a span of 17 bases. The CDR3 contains 17 residues. The CDR3 is CASSEDGWRLPQETQYF. The CDR3 bases are TGTGCCAGCAGTGAAGACGGGTGGAGACTTCCCCAAGAGACCCAGTACTTC.

Only one count was recorded for this clone. The rearrangement links TRBV15 to TRBJ1-5; D is ambiguous. Trimming took 5 bases from V and 4 from J, leaving 6 bases between them. The V gene's germline CDR1 is LNHNV and CDR2 YYDKDF (reference sequence). The CDR3 contains 12 residues. The CDR3 loop is CATSPPNQPQHF. The CDR3 DNA follows: TGTGCCACCAGCCCCCCTAATCAGCCCCAGCATTTT.